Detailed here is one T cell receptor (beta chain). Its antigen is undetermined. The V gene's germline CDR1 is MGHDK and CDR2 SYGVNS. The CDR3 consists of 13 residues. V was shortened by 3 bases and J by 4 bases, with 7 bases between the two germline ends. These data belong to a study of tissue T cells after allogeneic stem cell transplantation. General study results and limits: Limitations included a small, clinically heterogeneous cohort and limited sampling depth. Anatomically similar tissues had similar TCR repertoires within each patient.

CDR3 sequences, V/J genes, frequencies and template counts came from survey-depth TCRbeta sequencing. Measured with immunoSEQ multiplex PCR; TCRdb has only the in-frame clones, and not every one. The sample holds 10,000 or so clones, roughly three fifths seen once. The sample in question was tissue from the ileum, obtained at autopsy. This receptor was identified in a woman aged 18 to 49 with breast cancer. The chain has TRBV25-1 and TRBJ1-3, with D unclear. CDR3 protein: CASSEPGGNTIYF. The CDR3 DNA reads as TGTGCCAGCAGTGAGCCTGGCGGAAACACCATATATTTT.